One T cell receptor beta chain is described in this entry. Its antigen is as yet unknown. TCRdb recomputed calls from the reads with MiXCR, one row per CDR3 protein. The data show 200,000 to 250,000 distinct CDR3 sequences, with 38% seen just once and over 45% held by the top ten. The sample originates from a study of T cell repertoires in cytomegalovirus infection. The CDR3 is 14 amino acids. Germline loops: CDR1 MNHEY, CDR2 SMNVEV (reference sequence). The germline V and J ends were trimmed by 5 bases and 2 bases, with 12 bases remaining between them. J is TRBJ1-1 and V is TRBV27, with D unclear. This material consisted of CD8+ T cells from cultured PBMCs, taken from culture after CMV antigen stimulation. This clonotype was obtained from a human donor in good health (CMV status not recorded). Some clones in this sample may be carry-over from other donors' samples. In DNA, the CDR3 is TGTGCCAGCAGTCCTTACGCGGAAAACACTGAAGCTTTCTTT. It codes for CASSPYAENTEAFF.